The count of the clone carrying this TCR beta chain is one. Its antigen is not known. These data belong to a study of T-cell memory formation after mild COVID-19. Study at large: Across donors, TCR clusters were largely donor specific.

Notes on the study in general: The main location of contracting CD4+ clones was CM and EM, and that of contracting CD8+ clones was EMRA.

In TCRdb, the 5' RACE reads were re-called with MiXCR into one record per CDR3 protein. The sample consists of about 400,000 distinct CDR3 sequences, roughly a quarter of them appearing once. The origin of this receptor is an adult woman who had mild COVID-19 (a few samples of this study predate the infection). Cell type and time point are not known. Sequencing used PBMCs or a T cell subset sorted from them (not recorded which).

CDR3 in DNA: TGTGCCACCAGTGACCTAACAGGGCCGAACACCGGGGAGCTGTTTTTT. Protein sequence: CATSDLTGPNTGELFF. The chain employs TRBV24-1 and TRBJ2-2; D is perhaps TRBD1 (6 bases). The V gene's germline CDR1 is KGHDR and CDR2 SFDVKD. V shed 4 bases and J shed 0 bases, with 11 bases lying between them. The CDR3 spans 16 residues.